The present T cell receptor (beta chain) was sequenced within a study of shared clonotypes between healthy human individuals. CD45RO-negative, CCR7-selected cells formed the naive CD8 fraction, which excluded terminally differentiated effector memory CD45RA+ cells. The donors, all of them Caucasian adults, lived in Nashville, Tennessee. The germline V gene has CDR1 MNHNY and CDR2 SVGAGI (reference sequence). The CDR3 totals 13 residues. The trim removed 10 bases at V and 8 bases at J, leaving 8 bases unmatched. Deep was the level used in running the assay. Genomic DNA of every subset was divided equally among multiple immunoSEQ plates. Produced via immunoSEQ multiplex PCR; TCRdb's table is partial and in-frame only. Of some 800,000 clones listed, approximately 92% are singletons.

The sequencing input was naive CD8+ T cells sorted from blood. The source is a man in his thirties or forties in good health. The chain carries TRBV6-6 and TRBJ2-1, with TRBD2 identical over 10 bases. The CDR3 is CATEREGTDEQFF. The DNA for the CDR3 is TGTGCCACCGAGCGGGAGGGCACGGATGAGCAGTTCTTC.